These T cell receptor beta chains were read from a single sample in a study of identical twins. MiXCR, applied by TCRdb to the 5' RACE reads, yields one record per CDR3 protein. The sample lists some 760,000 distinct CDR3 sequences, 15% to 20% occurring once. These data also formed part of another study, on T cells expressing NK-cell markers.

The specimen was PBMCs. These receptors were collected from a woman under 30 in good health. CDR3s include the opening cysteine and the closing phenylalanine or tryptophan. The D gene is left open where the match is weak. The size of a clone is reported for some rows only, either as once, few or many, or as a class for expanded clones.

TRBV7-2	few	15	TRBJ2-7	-	-	CASSSSGPSSYEQYF
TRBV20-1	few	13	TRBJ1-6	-	TGCAGTGCTAGTGTGGACAGCAATTCACCCCTCCACTTT	CSASVDSNSPLHF
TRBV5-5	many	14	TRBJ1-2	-	TGTGCCAGCAGCTTGGGACGGGACCTGGGTGGCTACACCTTC	CASSLGRDLGGYTF
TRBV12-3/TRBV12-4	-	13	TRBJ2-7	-	TGTGCCAGCAGTTTCAGGGTCGGGAGCGAGCAGTACTTC	CASSFRVGSEQYF
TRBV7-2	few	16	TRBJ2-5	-	TGTGCCAGCAGCTTAGTGGGAGGGGGGGTTCCAGAGACCCAGTACTTC	CASSLVGGGVPETQYF
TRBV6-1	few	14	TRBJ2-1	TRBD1	TGTGCCAGCAGTCAGACAGGGGCCTACAATGAGCAGTTCTTC	CASSQTGAYNEQFF
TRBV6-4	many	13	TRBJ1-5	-	TGTGCCAGCAGTCAGGGAGCCAATCAGCCCCAGCATTTT	CASSQGANQPQHF
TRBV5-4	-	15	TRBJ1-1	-	TGTGCCAGCAGCGGCGACAAGTTCGGGAACACTGAAGCTTTCTTT	CASSGDKFGNTEAFF
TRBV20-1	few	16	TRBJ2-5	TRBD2	TGCAGTGCTAGAGATTCGGCGGGGGGAAGACAAGAGACCCAGTACTTC	CSARDSAGGRQETQYF
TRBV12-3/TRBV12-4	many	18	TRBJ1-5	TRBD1	TGTGCCAGCAGTTTAGAGCTGTTGGGGACAGGGAATAATCAGCCCCAGCATTTT	CASSLELLGTGNNQPQHF
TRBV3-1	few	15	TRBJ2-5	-	TGTGCCAGCAGCCAACACCAGGGAGAAGCGGAGACCCAGTACTTC	CASSQHQGEAETQYF
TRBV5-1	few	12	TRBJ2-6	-	TGCGCCAGCAGCGCGGAGCAGGGATCTTCTACTTTC	CASSAEQGSSTF
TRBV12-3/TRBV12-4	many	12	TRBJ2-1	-	TGTGCCAGCAGTTTTAACGGGGGTGAGCAGTTCTTC	CASSFNGGEQFF
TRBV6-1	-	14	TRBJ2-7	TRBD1	TGTGCCAGCAGCAAGGACAGGTCCTACTACGAGCAGTACTTC	CASSKDRSYYEQYF
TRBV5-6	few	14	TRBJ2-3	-	TGTGCCAGCACCCTGAGGGGCGCGGCAGATACGCAGTATTTT	CASTLRGAADTQYF
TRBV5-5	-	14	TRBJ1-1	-	TGTGCCAGCAGCCAAACCGGGGTGAACACTGAAGCTTTCTTT	CASSQTGVNTEAFF
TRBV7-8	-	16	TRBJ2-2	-	TGTGCCAGCAGCCCCATGGTGGAAGCGGCCACCGGGGAGCTGTTTTTT	CASSPMVEAATGELFF
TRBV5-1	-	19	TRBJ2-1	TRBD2	TGCGCCAGCAGCTTGGTGGGACTAGCCCGACTGAGCTCCTACAATGAGCAGTTCTTC	CASSLVGLARLSSYNEQFF
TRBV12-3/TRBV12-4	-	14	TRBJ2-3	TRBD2	TGTGCCAGCAGTGGACTAGCCCTCACAGATACGCAGTATTTT	CASSGLALTDTQYF
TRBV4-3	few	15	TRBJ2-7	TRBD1	TGCGCCAGCAGCCATAGACAGGGGCCTAACTACGAGCAGTACTTC	CASSHRQGPNYEQYF